This T cell receptor beta chain comes out of a study of T-cell memory formation after mild COVID-19. As for the study in general: The study found TCR clusters largely donor specific. Study-wide results and caveats: Researchers report contracting CD4+ clones mostly in CM and EM, with CD8+ clones in EMRA. Cross-reactive memory seemingly joined, as some responding clones were found in pre-infection memory.

This clonotype has ten or more counts. Its cognate antigen is unknown. V shed 1 base and J shed 5 bases, with 11 bases lying between them. The CDR3 loop spans 14 amino acids. From germline, CDR1 is SGHVS and CDR2 FQNEAQ. Barcoded TCR alpha and TCR beta cDNA libraries with UMIs came from 5'RACE using constant-segment primers. From the 5' RACE reads, TCRdb called clonotypes with MiXCR, one entry per CDR3 protein. The sample holds 120,000 to 150,000 distinct CDR3 sequences, around 21% seen once. Specimen: PBMCs or a T cell subset sorted from them (not recorded which). The V gene is TRBV7-8, the J gene TRBJ1-1, with a possible D match to TRBD1 (6 bases). The source is an adult woman who had mild COVID-19 (a few samples of this study predate the infection). Cell type and time point are not known. This CDR3 is CASSLEQGRTEAFF. CDR3 coding DNA: TGTGCCAGCAGCTTAGAGCAGGGGCGGACTGAAGCTTTCTTT. Full variable domain (remainder filled in from reference TRBV7-8 and TRBJ1-1): GAGVSQSPRYKVAKRGQDVALRCDPISGHVSLFWYQQALGQGPEFLTYFQNEAQLDKSGLPSDRFFAERPEGSVSTLKIQRTQQEDSAVYLCASSLEQGRTEAFFGQGTRLTVV.